The table lists the clone carrying this T cell receptor beta chain with many counts. Its antigen is undetermined. The sample originates from a study of T cells in Graves' hyperthyroidism and ophthalmopathy. Orbital computed tomography, thyroid ultrasound, serum thyroxine and TRAb, and clinical symptoms together informed the diagnoses. The study's findings and limits: Most expanded thyroid clonotypes above 0.001 also appeared in blood.

The CDR3 extends over 15 amino acids. The germline V gene has CDR1 SEHNR and CDR2 FQNEAQ (reference sequence). V was clipped by 5 bases and J by 3 bases; unmatched bases: 9. Template material for amplifying TCR beta CDR3 regions consisted of RNA transcripts. In the first-round RT-PCR of the TCR CDR3, the HTBI primer set was used. TCRdb ran MiXCR on the multiplex PCR reads and lists one entry per CDR3 protein. The sample holds hundreds of thousands of distinct CDR3 sequences, about 45% seen once. Sample: peripheral blood or thyroid tissue (not recorded which). The source is an adult man with Graves' disease, either hyperthyroidism or ophthalmopathy (not recorded which). The chain couples TRBV7-9 to TRBJ2-5; 7 nucleotides match TRBD1. The CDR3 DNA reads as TGTGCCAGCAGCCACACCGGGACAGCAGAAGAGACCCAGTACTTC. Its translation is CASSHTGTAEETQYF.